Sequencing of this T cell receptor (beta chain) was carried out in a study of cytomegalovirus exposure and HLA in healthy donors. 60 Vbeta and 13 Jbeta primers were used in PCR. Clones were sequenced by immunoSEQ multiplex PCR, and TCRdb holds only the in-frame ones, with some missing. The table lists some 160,000 clones, roughly 77% of them singletons, with 2.2% in the top ten. In its sample, this clone was seen once. Trimming stripped 0 bases from V and 7 bases from J, with 6 bases between. Germline CDR1 is SNHLY and CDR2 is FYNNEI. This CDR3 comprises 12 residues. Material: PBMCs. The sequence was collected from a man over 45 in good health and CMV-seropositive. The chain uses TRBV2 and TRBJ1-2; the D is unclear. The CDR3 region is CASSEARGGYTF. The DNA for the CDR3 is TGTGCCAGCAGTGAAGCGCGGGGTGGCTACACCTTC.